The rows below give T cell receptor beta chains drawn from one sample of a study of early T cells in non-severe SARS-CoV-2 infection. TCRdb itself ran the 5' RACE reads through MiXCR, one entry per CDR3 protein. The data show 80,000 or so distinct CDR3 sequences, with over 11% seen just once and around 3.3% held by the top ten. The sequenced material came from whole blood. These receptors originate from an adult who was a healthcare worker with PCR-confirmed SARS-CoV-2 infection or an uninfected control (not recorded which). Both conserved end residues are part of each CDR3. Fields, in order: V gene, clone size, D gene, J gene, CDR3 protein, CDR3 DNA. The D gene is left open where the match is weak. A row's size may be missing; if present it is once, few, many or a size class.

v_gene: TRBV20-1; abundance: .; d_gene: TRBD1; j_gene: TRBJ1-1; CDR3aa: CSASKGATNTEAFF; CDR3nt: TGCAGTGCTAGTAAGGGGGCAACGAACACTGAAGCTTTCTTT
v_gene: TRBV7-6; abundance: many; d_gene: TRBD2; j_gene: TRBJ2-7; CDR3aa: CASSLAPGGTSYEQYF; CDR3nt: TGTGCCAGCAGCCTCGCCCCGGGGGGGACCTCCTACGAGCAGTACTTC
v_gene: TRBV5-4; abundance: many; d_gene: .; j_gene: TRBJ2-1; CDR3aa: CASTGGERGYNEQFF; CDR3nt: TGTGCCAGCACCGGCGGGGAGAGAGGCTACAATGAGCAGTTCTTC
v_gene: TRBV20-1; abundance: few; d_gene: .; j_gene: TRBJ2-1; CDR3aa: CSARDRIGSNNEQFF; CDR3nt: TGCAGTGCTAGAGACCGAATCGGGTCCAACAATGAGCAGTTCTTC
v_gene: TRBV12-3/TRBV12-4; abundance: many; d_gene: .; j_gene: TRBJ1-1; CDR3aa: CASSPLDTEAFF; CDR3nt: TGTGCCAGCAGTCCCCTAGACACTGAAGCTTTCTTT
v_gene: TRBV11-2; abundance: .; d_gene: .; j_gene: TRBJ2-4; CDR3aa: CASRYDSTRIGVQYF; CDR3nt: TGTGCCAGCAGATATGACTCCACCCGAATCGGCGTTCAGTACTTC
v_gene: TRBV7-9; abundance: .; d_gene: TRBD2; j_gene: TRBJ2-7; CDR3aa: CASSLIAAGDRHEQYF; CDR3nt: TGTGCCAGCAGCTTAATAGCGGCGGGAGATCGCCACGAGCAGTACTTC
v_gene: TRBV27; abundance: many; d_gene: .; j_gene: TRBJ1-4; CDR3aa: CASSPLSIGLEKLFF; CDR3nt: TGTGCCAGCAGCCCCCTATCGATTGGCCTTGAAAAACTGTTTTTT
v_gene: TRBV25-1; abundance: many; d_gene: TRBD1; j_gene: TRBJ2-1; CDR3aa: CASSDPTGTEYNEQFF; CDR3nt: TGTGCCAGCAGTGACCCGACCGGGACAGAGTACAATGAGCAGTTCTTC
v_gene: TRBV7-6; abundance: few; d_gene: .; j_gene: TRBJ2-4; CDR3aa: CASSPGGGRTKNIQYF; CDR3nt: TGTGCCAGCAGCCCCGGCGGAGGGCGAACCAAAAACATTCAGTACTTC
v_gene: TRBV10-3; abundance: .; d_gene: TRBD1; j_gene: TRBJ1-1; CDR3aa: CAIRARGLDTEAFF; CDR3nt: TGTGCCATCAGGGCCAGGGGGCTGGACACTGAAGCTTTCTTT
v_gene: TRBV12-3/TRBV12-4; abundance: .; d_gene: .; j_gene: TRBJ1-2; CDR3aa: CASSLGQRIGYTF; CDR3nt: TGTGCCAGCAGTTTAGGGCAGAGAATTGGCTACACCTTC
v_gene: TRBV19; abundance: few; d_gene: .; j_gene: TRBJ1-2; CDR3aa: CASQSGYINGYTF; CDR3nt: TGTGCCAGCCAATCGGGTTATATCAATGGCTACACCTTC